The clone carrying this T cell receptor beta chain is a singleton in its sample. Its target is not known. The entry originates in a study of siplizumab effects on memory and regulatory T cells. The study's findings and limits: Versus less than 35% in controls, the mappable alloreactive CD4+ clones averaged nearly 70% Treg-derived with siplizumab. Proliferating siplizumab-culture Tregs lacked confirmation of suppressive function. Naive T cells seemed more diverse than memory cells and seemed major alloresponse contributors.

In each sample, approximately 90,000 TCR templates were assayed. Assay used: immunoSEQ multiplex PCR; TCRdb lists only in-frame clones, some missing. The table shows some 100,000 clones, with 80% to 95% occurring only once. CDR3 length: 15 amino acids. V lost 3 bases and J lost 3; bases outside the gene matches: 7. CDR1 is SGHRS and CDR2 is YFSETQ in the germline V gene. The sequenced sample consisted of CD4+ T cells sorted from blood. The TCR was taken from a human donor in good health. Some clones in this sample may be carry-over from other donors' samples. This sequence joins TRBV5-1 and TRBJ2-7, with TRBD1 matching 9 bases. The CDR3 here is CASSSTGTGIYEQYF. Written as DNA, the CDR3 is TGCGCCAGCAGCTCAACCGGGACAGGGATCTACGAGCAGTACTTC. The variable domain in full, completed from reference TRBV5-1 and TRBJ2-7, reads KAGVTQTPRYLIKTRGQQVTLSCSPISGHRSVSWYQQTPGQGLQFLFEYFSETQRNKGNFPGRFSGRQFSNSRSEMNVSTLELGDSALYLCASSSTGTGIYEQYFGPGTRLTVT.